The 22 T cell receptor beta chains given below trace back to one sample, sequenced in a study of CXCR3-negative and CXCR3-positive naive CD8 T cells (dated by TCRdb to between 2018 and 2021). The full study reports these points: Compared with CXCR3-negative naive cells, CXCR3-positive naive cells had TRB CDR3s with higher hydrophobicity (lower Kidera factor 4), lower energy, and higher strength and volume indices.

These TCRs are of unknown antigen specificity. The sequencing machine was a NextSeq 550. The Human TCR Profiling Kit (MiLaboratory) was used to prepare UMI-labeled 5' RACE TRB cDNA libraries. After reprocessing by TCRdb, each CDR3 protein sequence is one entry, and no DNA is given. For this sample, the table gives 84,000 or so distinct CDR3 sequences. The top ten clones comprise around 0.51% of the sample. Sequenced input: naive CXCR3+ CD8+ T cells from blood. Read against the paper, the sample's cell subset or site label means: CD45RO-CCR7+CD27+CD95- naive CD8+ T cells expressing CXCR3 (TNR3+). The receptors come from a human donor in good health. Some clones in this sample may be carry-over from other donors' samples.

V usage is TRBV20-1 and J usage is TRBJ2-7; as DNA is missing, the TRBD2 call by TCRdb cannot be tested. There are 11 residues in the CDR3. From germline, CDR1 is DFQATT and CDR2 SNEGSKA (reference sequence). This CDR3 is CSARTSVEQYF.

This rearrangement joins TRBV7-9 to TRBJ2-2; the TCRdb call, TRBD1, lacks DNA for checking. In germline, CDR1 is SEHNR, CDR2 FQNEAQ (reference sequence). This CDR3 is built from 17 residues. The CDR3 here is CASSLVTGRRNTGELFF. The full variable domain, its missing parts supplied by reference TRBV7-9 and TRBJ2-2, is DTGVSQNPRHKITKRGQNVTFRCDPISEHNRLYWYRQTLGQGPEFLTYFQNEAQLEKSRLLSDRFSAERPKGSFSTLEIQRTEQGDSAMYLCASSLVTGRRNTGELFFGEGSRLTVL.

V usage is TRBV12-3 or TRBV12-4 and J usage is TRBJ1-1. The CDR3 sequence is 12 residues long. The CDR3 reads CASSSVGTEAFF.

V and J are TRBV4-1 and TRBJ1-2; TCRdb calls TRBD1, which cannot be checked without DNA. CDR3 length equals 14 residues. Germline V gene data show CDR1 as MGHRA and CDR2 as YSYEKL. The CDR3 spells CASSQGTGPYGYTF.

CDR3 in amino acids: CASSFGQEFYNEQFF. This rearrangement joins TRBV5-1 to TRBJ2-1; lacking DNA, the TRBD1 call made by TCRdb goes unchecked. The CDR3 sequence is 15 residues long. Germline CDR1 reads SGHRS; CDR2 reads YFSETQ.

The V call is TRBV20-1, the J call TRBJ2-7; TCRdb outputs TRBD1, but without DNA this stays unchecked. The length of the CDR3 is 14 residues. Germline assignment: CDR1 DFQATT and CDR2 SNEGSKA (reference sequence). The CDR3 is CSAEDGGAGNEQYF.

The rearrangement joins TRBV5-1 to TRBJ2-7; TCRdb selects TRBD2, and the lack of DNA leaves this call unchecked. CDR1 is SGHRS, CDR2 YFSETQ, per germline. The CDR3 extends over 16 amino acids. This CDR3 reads CASSSDERLASYEQYF.

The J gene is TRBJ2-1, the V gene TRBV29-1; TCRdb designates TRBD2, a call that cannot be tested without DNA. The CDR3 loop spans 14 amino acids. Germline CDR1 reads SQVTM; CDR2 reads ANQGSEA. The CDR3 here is CSGAGLSGGNEQFF.

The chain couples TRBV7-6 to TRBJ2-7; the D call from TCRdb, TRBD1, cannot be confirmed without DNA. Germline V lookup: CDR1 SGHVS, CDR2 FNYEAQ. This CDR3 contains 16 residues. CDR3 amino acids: CASSLEIRGVSYEQYF.

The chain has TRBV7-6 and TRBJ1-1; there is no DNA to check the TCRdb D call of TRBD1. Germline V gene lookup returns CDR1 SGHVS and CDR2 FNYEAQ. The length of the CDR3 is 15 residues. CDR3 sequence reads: CASTLRPGVGTEAFF.

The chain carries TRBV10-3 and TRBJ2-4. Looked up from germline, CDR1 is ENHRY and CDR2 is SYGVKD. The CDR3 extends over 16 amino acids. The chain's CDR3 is CAISESTGLAKNIQYF.

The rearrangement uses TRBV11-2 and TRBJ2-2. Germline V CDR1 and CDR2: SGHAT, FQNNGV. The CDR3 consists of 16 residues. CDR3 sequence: CASSLVGRGNTGELFF.

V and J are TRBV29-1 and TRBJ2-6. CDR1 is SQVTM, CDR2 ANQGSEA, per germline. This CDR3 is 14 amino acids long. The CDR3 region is CSVSGLSGANVLTF. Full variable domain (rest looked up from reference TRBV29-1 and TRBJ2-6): SAVISQKPSRDICQRGTSLTIQCQVDSQVTMMFWYRQQPGQSLTLIATANQGSEATYESGFVIDKFPISRPNLTFSTLTVSNMSPEDSSIYLCSVSGLSGANVLTFGAGSRLTVL.

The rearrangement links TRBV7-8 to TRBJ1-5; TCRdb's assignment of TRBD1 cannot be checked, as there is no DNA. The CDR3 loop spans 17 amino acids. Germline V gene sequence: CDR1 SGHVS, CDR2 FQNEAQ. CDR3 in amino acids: CASSLTPPGQGTQPQHF. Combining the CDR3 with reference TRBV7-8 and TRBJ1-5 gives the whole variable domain GAGVSQSPRYKVAKRGQDVALRCDPISGHVSLFWYQQALGQGPEFLTYFQNEAQLDKSGLPSDRFFAERPEGSVSTLKIQRTQQEDSAVYLCASSLTPPGQGTQPQHFGDGTRLSIL.

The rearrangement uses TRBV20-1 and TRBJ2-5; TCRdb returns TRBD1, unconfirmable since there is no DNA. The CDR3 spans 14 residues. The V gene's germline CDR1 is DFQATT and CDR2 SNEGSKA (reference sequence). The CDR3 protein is CSAAGQGAEETQYF.

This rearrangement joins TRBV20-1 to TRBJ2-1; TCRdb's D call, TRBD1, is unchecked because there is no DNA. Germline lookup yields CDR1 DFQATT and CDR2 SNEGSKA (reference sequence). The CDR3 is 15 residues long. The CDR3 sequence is CSARDLGGSYNEQFF.

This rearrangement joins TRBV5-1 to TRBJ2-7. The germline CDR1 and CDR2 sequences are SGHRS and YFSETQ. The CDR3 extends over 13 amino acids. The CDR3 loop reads CAIRPQVPYEQYF.

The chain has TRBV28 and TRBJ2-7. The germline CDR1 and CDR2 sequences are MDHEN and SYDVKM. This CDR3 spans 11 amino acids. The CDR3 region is CASTNHYEQYF. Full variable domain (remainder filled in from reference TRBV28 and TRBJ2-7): DVKVTQSSRYLVKRTGEKVFLECVQDMDHENMFWYRQDPGLGLRLIYFSYDVKMKEKGDIPEGYSVSREKKERFSLILESASTNQTSMYLCASTNHYEQYFGPGTRLTVT.

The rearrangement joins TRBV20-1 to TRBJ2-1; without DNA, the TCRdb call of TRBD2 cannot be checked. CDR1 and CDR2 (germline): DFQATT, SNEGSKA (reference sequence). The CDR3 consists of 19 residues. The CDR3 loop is CSARAGTSGRARDVGEQFF.

CDR3 amino acids: CASSYALNTEAFF. The V gene is TRBV6-6, the J gene TRBJ1-1. Per the germline V gene, CDR1 is MNHNY and CDR2 is SVGAGI (reference sequence). The CDR3 sequence is 13 residues long.

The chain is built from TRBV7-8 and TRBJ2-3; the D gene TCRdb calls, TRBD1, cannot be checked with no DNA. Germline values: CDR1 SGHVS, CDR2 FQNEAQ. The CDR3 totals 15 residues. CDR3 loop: CASSHGLGVTDTQYF.

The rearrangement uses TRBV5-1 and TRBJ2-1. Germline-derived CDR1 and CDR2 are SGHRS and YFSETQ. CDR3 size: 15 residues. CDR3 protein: CASSLPLRSHNEQFF.